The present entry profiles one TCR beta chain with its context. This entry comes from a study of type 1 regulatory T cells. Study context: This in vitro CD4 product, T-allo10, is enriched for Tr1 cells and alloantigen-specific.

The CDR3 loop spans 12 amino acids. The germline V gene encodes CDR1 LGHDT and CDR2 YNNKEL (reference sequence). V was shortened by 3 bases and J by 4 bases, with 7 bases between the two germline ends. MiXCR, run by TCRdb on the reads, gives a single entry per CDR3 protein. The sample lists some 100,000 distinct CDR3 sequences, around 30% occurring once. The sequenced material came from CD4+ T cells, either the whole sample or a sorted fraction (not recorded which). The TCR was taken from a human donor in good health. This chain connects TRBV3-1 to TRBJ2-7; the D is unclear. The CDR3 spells CASSQRKYEQYF. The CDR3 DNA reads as TGTGCCAGCAGCCAGAGAAAATACGAGCAGTACTTC.